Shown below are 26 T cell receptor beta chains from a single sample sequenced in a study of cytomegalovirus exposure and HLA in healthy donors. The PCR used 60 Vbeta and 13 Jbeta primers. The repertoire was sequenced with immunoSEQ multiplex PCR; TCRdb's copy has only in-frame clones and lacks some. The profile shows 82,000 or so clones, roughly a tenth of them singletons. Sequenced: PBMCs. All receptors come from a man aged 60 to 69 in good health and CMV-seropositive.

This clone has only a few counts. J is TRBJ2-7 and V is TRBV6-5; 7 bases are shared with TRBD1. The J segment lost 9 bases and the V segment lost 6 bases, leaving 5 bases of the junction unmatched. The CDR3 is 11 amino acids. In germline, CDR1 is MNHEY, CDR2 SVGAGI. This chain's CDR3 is CASRKGARQYF. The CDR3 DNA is TGTGCCAGCAGGAAGGGGGCGAGGCAGTACTTC.

The CDR3 coding sequence is TGTGCCAGCAGCCCGAGGGCAGGGGGCCCCTCCTACGAGCAGTACGTC. This gives the protein CASSPRAGGPSYEQYV. The chain carries TRBV28 and TRBJ2-7; 8 nucleotides match TRBD1. J gave up 0 bases and V 6 bases, and 10 bases lay outside the gene matches. The CDR3 has 16 residues. Germline lookup yields CDR1 MDHEN and CDR2 SYDVKM.

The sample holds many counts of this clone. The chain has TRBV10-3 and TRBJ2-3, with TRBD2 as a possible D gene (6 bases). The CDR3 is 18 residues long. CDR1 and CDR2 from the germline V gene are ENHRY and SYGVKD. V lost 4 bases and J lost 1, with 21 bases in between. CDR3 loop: CAISGNVVERVRTDTQYF. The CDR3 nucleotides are TGTGCCATCAGTGGGAACGTAGTAGAGCGGGTACGCACAGATACGCAGTATTTT.

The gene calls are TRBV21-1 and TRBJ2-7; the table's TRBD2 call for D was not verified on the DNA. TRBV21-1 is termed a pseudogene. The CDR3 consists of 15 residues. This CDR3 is CASSNHPSGSYEQYF. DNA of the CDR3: TGTGCCAGCAGCAATCATCCTAGCGGATCCTACGAGCAGTACTTC.

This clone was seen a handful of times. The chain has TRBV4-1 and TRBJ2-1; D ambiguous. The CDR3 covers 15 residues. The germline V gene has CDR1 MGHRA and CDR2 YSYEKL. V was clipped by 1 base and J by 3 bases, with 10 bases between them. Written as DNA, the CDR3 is TGCGCCAGCAGCCAAGGCGAACGACTCTACAATGAGCAGTTCTTC. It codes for CASSQGERLYNEQFF.

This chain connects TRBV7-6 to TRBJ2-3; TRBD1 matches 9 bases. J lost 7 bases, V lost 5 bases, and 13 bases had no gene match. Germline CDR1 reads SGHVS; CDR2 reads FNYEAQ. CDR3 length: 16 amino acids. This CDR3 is CASSPTGQGSPNTQYF. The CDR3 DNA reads TGTGCCAGCAGCCCGACGGGACAGGGATCCCCCAATACGCAGTATTTT.

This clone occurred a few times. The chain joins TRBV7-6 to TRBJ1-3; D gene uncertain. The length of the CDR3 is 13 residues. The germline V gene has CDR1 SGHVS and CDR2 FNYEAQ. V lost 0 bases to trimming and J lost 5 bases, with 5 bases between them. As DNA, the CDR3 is TGTGCCAGCAGCTTAGCGAGTCGAAACACCATATATTTT. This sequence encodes CASSLASRNTIYF.

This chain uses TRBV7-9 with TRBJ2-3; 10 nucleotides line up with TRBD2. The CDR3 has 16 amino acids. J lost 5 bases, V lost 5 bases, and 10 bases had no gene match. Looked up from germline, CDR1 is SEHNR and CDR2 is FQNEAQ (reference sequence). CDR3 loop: CASSPVSGRAKDTQYF. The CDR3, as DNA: TGTGCCAGCAGCCCTGTGAGCGGGAGGGCCAAAGATACGCAGTATTTT.

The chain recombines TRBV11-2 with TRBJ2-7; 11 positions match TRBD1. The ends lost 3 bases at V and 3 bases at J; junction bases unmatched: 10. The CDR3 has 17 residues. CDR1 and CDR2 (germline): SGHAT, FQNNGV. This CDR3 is CASSFEGGQGANYEQYV. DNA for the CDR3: TGTGCCAGCAGCTTCGAAGGTGGACAGGGGGCCAACTACGAGCAGTACGTC.

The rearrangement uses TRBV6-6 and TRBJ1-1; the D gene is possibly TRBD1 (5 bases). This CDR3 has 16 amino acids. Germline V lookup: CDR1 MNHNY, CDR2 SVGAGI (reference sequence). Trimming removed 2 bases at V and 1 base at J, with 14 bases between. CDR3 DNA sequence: TGTGCCAGCAGTTACACAACCACAGGAGAGAACACTGAAGCTTTCTTT. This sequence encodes CASSYTTTGENTEAFF.

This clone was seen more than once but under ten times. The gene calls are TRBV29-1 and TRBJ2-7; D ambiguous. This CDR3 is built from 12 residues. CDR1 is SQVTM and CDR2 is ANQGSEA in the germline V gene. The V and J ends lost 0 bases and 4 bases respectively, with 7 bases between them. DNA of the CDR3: TGCAGCGTTGAAGAGCCCAGGTACGAGCAGTACTTC. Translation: CSVEEPRYEQYF.

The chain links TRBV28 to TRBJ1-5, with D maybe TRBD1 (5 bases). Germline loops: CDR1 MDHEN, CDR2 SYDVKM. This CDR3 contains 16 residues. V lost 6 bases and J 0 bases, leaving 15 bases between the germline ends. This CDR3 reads CASSWGSSYSNQPQHF. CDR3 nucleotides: TGTGCCAGCAGCTGGGGCAGTTCGTATAGCAATCAGCCCCAGCATTTT.

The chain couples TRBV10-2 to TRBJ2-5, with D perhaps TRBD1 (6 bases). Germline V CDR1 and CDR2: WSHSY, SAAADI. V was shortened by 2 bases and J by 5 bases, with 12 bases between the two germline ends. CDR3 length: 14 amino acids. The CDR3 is CASSEVGQGETQYF. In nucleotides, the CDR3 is TGCGCCAGCAGTGAGGTCGGGCAGGGGGAGACCCAGTACTTC.

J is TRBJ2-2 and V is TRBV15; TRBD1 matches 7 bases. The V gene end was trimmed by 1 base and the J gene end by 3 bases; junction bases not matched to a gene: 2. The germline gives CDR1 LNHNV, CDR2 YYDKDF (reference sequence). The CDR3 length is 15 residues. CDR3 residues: CATSRAGQHTGELFF. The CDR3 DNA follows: TGTGCCACCAGCAGAGCGGGACAGCACACCGGGGAGCTGTTTTTT.

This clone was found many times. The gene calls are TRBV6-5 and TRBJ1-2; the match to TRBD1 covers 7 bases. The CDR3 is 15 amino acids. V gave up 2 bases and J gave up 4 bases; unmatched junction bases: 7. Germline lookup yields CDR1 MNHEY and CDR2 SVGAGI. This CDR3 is CASSYKQGLGYGYTF. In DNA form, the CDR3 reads TGTGCCAGCAGTTACAAACAGGGGTTGGGCTATGGCTACACCTTC.

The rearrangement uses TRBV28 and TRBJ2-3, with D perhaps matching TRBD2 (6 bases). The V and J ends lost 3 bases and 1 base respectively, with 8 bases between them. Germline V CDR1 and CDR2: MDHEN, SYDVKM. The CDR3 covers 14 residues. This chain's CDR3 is CASSFWGGTDTQYF. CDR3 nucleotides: TGTGCCAGCAGTTTTTGGGGGGGCACAGATACGCAGTATTTT.

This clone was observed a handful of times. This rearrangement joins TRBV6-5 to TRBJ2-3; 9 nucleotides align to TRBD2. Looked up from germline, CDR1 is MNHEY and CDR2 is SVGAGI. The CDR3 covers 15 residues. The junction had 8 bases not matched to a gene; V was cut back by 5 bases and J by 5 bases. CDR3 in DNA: TGTGCCAGCAGTCCGGGGCTAGCGGGACTAGATACGCAGTATTTT. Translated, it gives CASSPGLAGLDTQYF.

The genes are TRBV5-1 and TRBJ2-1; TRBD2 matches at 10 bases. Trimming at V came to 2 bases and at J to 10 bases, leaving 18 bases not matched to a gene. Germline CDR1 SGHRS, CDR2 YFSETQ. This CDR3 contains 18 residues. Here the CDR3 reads CASSLALGGLAVGGEQFF. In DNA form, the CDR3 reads TGCGCCAGCAGCTTAGCCTTAGGAGGACTAGCGGTGGGAGGGGAGCAGTTCTTC.

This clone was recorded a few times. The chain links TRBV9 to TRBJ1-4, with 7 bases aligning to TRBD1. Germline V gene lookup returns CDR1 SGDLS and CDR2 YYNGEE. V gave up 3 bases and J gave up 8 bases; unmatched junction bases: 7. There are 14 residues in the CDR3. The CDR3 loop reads CASSAGQMEEKLFF. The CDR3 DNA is TGTGCCAGCAGCGCGGGACAGATGGAAGAAAAACTGTTTTTT.

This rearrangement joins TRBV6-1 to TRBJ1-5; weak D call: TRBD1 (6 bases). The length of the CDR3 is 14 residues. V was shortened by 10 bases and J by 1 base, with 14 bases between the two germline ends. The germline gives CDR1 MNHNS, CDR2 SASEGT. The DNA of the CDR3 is TGTGCCACCCTGACAGGAGGAAGCAATCAGCCCCAGCATTTT. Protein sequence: CATLTGGSNQPQHF.

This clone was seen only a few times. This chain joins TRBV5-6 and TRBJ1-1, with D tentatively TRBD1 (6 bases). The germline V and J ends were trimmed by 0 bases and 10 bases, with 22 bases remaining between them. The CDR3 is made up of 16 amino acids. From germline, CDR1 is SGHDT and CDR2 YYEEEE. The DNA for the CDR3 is TGTGCCAGCAGCTTGGCCGGGGGGCGCTTTGAGAGGGGAGCTTTCTTT. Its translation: CASSLAGGRFERGAFF.

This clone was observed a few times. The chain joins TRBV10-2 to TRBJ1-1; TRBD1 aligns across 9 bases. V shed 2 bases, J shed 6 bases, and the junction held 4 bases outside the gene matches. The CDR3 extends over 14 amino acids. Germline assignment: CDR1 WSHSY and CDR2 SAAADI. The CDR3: CASSERDRDSEAFF. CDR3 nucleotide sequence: TGCGCCAGCAGTGAGAGGGACAGGGACTCTGAAGCTTTCTTT.

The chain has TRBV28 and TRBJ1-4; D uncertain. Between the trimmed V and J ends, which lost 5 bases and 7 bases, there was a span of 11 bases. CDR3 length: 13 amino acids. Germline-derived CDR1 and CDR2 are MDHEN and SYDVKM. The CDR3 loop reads CASSEISTEKLFF. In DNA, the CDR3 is TGTGCCAGCAGTGAGATAAGTACTGAAAAACTGTTTTTT.

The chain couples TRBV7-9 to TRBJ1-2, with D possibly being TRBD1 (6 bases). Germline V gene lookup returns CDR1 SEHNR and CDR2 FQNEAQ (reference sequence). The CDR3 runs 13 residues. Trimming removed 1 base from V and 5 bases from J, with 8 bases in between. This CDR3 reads CASSLGQGYGYTF. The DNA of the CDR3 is TGTGCCAGCAGCTTAGGGCAGGGGTATGGCTACACCTTC.

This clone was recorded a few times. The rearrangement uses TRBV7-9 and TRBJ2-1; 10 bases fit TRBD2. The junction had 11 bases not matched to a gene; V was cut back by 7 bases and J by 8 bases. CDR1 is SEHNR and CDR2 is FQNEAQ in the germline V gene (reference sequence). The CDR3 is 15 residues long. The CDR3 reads CASTPNGLAGDEQFF. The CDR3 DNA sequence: TGTGCCAGCACCCCCAACGGGCTAGCGGGAGATGAGCAGTTCTTC.

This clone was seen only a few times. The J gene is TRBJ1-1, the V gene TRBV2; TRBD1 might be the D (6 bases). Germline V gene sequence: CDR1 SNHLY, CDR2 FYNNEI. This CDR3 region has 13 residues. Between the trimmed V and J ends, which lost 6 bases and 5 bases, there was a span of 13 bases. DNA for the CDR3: TGTGCCAGCAGCGAACAGGGAGGTACTGAAGCTTTCTTT. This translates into CASSEQGGTEAFF.